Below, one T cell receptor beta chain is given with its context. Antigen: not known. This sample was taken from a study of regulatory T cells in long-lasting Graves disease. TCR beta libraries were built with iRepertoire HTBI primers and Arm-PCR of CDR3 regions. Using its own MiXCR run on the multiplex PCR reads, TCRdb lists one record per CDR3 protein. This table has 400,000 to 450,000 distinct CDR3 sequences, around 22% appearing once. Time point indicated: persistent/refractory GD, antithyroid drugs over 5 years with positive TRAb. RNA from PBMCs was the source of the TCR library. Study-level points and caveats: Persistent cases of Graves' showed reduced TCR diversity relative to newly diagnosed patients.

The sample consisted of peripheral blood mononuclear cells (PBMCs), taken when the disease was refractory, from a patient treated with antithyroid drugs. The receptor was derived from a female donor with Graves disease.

This chain's CDR3 is CASSREIGLAGEGQYF. Written as DNA, the CDR3 is TGTGCCAGCAGCCGAGAAATCGGACTAGCGGGAGAGGGGCAGTACTTC. The chain links TRBV4-2 to TRBJ2-7, with 13 bases aligning to TRBD2. The junction had 12 bases not matched to a gene; V was cut back by 4 bases and J by 9 bases. The CDR3 is 16 amino acids. Germline V gene sequence: CDR1 LGHNA, CDR2 YNFKEQ.